The rows below give T cell receptor beta chains drawn from one sample of a study of blood T cell repertoires in COVID-19. Profiling relied on immunoSEQ multiplex PCR, and the TCRdb table lists in-frame clones only, not all of them. Of about 140,000 clones listed, 80% to 85% are singletons. Material for sequencing was peripheral blood. The receptor source for this set is a human donor in a cohort sampled during active COVID-19. Each CDR3 is given with its conserved first and last residue. A D gene is named only where the DNA matches it firmly. A clone size is listed for some rows: how often the clone was seen (once, few, many), or a class if it is expanded.

>.|TRBV7-9|TRBJ1-6|.
TGTGCCAGCAGTTTTAGGTCAGAGGGTAATTCACCCCTCCACTTT
CASSFRSEGNSPLHF
>TRBD1|TRBV29-1|TRBJ2-1|.
TGCAGCGTTGAGGGACAGGGGGTCTACAATGAGCAGTTCTTC
CSVEGQGVYNEQFF
>.|TRBV27|TRBJ1-2|.
TGTGCCAGCAGTTTAGTGGCGGAGTCTAACTATGGCTACACCTTC
CASSLVAESNYGYTF
>.|TRBV18|TRBJ1-3|.
TGTGCCAGCTCACCACCGGCCAGGGGCACTGGAAACACCATATATTTT
CASSPPARGTGNTIYF
>TRBD1|TRBV7-9|TRBJ1-2|.
TGTGCCAGCAGCCCCGGGGCAGGGGGTAACTATGGCTACACCTTC
CASSPGAGGNYGYTF
>.|TRBV28|TRBJ1-2|.
TGTGCCAGCAGGCCGACAGGCGGTGGCTACACCTTC
CASRPTGGGYTF
>TRBD1|TRBV2|TRBJ2-3|.
TGTGCCAGCACTTGGGACAGGGGGCGTGCGGATACGCAGTATTTT
CASTWDRGRADTQYF
>TRBD1|TRBV28|TRBJ1-6|.
TGTGCCAGCAGTTTACCGACAGGGGGCGCGAGGTCACCCCTCCACTTT
CASSLPTGGARSPLHF
>TRBD2|TRBV5-6|TRBJ2-2|.
TGTGCCAGCAGCCTCAGGACTAGCGGGACGAACACCGGGGAGCTGTTTTTT
CASSLRTSGTNTGELFF
>TRBD2|TRBV5-4|TRBJ2-5|.
TGTGCCAGCAGCATGGGACTAGCGGGCCAAGAGACCCAGTACTTC
CASSMGLAGQETQYF
>TRBD1|TRBV3-1/TRBV3-2|TRBJ1-4|.
TGTGCCAGCAGCCAATGGACAGGTGAAAAACTGTTTTTT
CASSQWTGEKLFF
>TRBD1|TRBV24-1|TRBJ2-7|.
TGTGCCACCATCAGGGACAGAGAGTACGAGCAGTACTTC
CATIRDREYEQYF
>.|TRBV12-3/TRBV12-4|TRBJ1-2|.
TGTGCCATCACTCGAGGGTATGGCTACACCTTC
CAITRGYGYTF
>TRBD2|TRBV5-4|TRBJ2-1|.
TGTGCCAGCAGAGGGGCTAGCGGGGAACCCACAATGGGGAATGAGCAGTTCTTC
CASRGASGEPTMGNEQFF
>.|TRBV5-1|TRBJ1-2|.
TGCGCCAGCAGCCCTGACCCAGCGGGGGGCTACACCTTC
CASSPDPAGGYTF
>.|TRBV19|TRBJ1-2|few
TGTGCCAGTAGGGGCGGGGATGGCTACACCTTC
CASRGGDGYTF
>TRBD1|TRBV2|TRBJ1-4|.
TGTGCCAGCAGTGAGCGGGGACAGGAAAACCTAGCTAATGAAAAACTGTTTTTT
CASSERGQENLANEKLFF
>TRBD2|TRBV11-2|TRBJ2-5|.
TGTGCCAGCAGCCCGGGACTAGCGGAAAACCAAGAGACCCAGTACTTC
CASSPGLAENQETQYF
>.|TRBV11-1|TRBJ1-6|.
TGTGCCAGCAGCAAAGGTTTAGAGGGTTCACCCCTCCACTTT
CASSKGLEGSPLHF
>TRBD1|TRBV6-1|TRBJ1-1|.
TGTGCCAGCAGTGAAGTTCGTGGACAGGGAAGGACTGAAGCTTTCTTT
CASSEVRGQGRTEAFF
>TRBD1|TRBV9|TRBJ1-1|once
TGTGCCAGCAGCGTAGGCTTACAGGGGGAAACTGAAGCTTTCTTT
CASSVGLQGETEAFF
>TRBD2|TRBV13|TRBJ2-3|.
TGTGCCAGCAGCCTCCGGGCGGGGGACCTCCTGAGCACAGATACGCAGTATTTT
CASSLRAGDLLSTDTQYF
>TRBD1|TRBV4-2|TRBJ1-4|.
TGTGCCAGCAGCGTATGGACAGGGAGGGGTGAAAAACTGTTTTTT
CASSVWTGRGEKLFF
>TRBD1|TRBV3-1/TRBV3-2|TRBJ1-2|.
TGTGCCAGCAGCCAATTGGCGGGACAGGGGTTGATCCACTATGGCTACACCTTC
CASSQLAGQGLIHYGYTF
>TRBD2|TRBV9|TRBJ2-7|.
TGTGCCAGCAGCGTAGCTTCGGGACTAGTTCCCTACGAGCAGTACTTC
CASSVASGLVPYEQYF
>TRBD2|TRBV7-2|TRBJ2-1|few
TGTGCCAGCAGCTTAGCGCGGGGGGGAAACAATGAGCAGTTCTTC
CASSLARGGNNEQFF
>TRBD2|TRBV6-6|TRBJ2-7|.
TGTGCCAGCAGTTCCTTAGCGGGGGGCTACGAGCAGTACTTC
CASSSLAGGYEQYF
>TRBD1|TRBV3-1/TRBV3-2|TRBJ1-2|few
TGTGCCAGCAGAAAGACAGGGGACGCCCGGGACTATGGCTACACCTTC
CASRKTGDARDYGYTF
>TRBD1|TRBV5-1|TRBJ1-6|.
TGCGCCAGCAGCTTGGCTCCGACAGGGTTCTATAATTCACCCCTCCACTTT
CASSLAPTGFYNSPLHF
>TRBD2|TRBV7-9|TRBJ2-3|.
TGTGCCAGCAGCTCGATAGCGGGGGGGATTAACACAGATACGCAGTATTTT
CASSSIAGGINTDTQYF
>.|TRBV15|TRBJ1-1|.
TGTGCCACCAGCGATCCGGGGAGGACTGAAGCTTTCTTT
CATSDPGRTEAFF
>.|TRBV6-6|TRBJ2-3|.
TGTGCCAGCAGCCTTCCTGGCACAGATACGCAGTATTTT
CASSLPGTDTQYF
>.|TRBV5-1|TRBJ2-2|once
TGCGCCAGCAGCCCTGAAAACAGGGCCGGGGAGCTGTTTTTT
CASSPENRAGELFF
>.|TRBV5-4|TRBJ1-2|.
TGTGCCAGCAGCCAGGGGCCGCACACCTATGGCTACACCTTC
CASSQGPHTYGYTF
>TRBD1|TRBV5-1|TRBJ1-1|.
TGCGCCAGCAGCTACCAACAGGGGATTGAAGCTTTCTTT
CASSYQQGIEAFF
>.|TRBV21-1|TRBJ2-5|once
TGTGCCAGCAGCAAACCGCAGGGGGCTAAGGAGACCCAGTACTTC
CASSKPQGAKETQYF
>.|TRBV2|TRBJ1-1|.
TGTGCCAGCAGTGTAGGGGGAGTGAACACTGAAGCTTTCTTT
CASSVGGVNTEAFF
>.|TRBV18|TRBJ2-2|.
TGTGCCAGCTCACCCCTAAACACCGGGGAGCTGTTTTTT
CASSPLNTGELFF
>TRBD1|TRBV11-2|TRBJ1-6|.
TGTGCCAGCAGACACGGGACAGGGCATAATTCACCCCTCCACTTT
CASRHGTGHNSPLHF
>TRBD2|TRBV7-8|TRBJ2-1|few
TGTGCCAGCAGCGAACCACCCCGGGTAGCGGGGGGGAATGAGCAGTTCTTC
CASSEPPRVAGGNEQFF
>TRBD2|TRBV2|TRBJ2-1|.
TGTGCCCCGGAGACGGGGGGATTAAATGAGCAGTTCTTC
CAPETGGLNEQFF
>.|TRBV7-2|TRBJ1-6|.
TGTGCCAGCAGCCAAGCAGGATCACCCCTCCACTTT
CASSQAGSPLHF
>TRBD1|TRBV11-2|TRBJ1-4|once
TGTGCCAGCAGCCTACAGGGGATGAATGAAAAACTGTTTTTT
CASSLQGMNEKLFF
>.|TRBV28|TRBJ1-5|medium-sized
TGTGCCACCCGAGGACAGTCTAGCAATCAGCCCCAGCATTTT
CATRGQSSNQPQHF
>.|TRBV2|TRBJ1-5|once
TGTGCCAGCAGTGATCGATTAGTAAATCAGCCCCAGCATTTT
CASSDRLVNQPQHF
>TRBD1|TRBV5-1|TRBJ1-6|.
TGCGCCAGCAGCTTAACAGGGGAAGGATCACCCCTCCACTTT
CASSLTGEGSPLHF
>.|TRBV5-4|TRBJ2-3|.
TGTGCCAGCAGCTTGGCGTTGGATACGCAGTATTTT
CASSLALDTQYF